This T cell receptor beta chain comes out of a study of vaccination effects on CD4 cells after COVID-19. Regarding the study as a whole: Cross-reactivity toward common cold coronaviruses was confined to only 1 of 255 vaccine-induced clones in healthy vaccinees.

The germline V gene has CDR1 MDHEN and CDR2 SYDVKM. The CDR3 loop spans 18 amino acids. J lost 7 bases, V lost 5 bases, and 18 bases had no gene match. Details on this clone: The antigen remains undetermined.

Antigen-specific CD4+ T cells were expanded (with viral peptide pools) by the ViraFEST assay ahead of sequencing. The culture ran for around ten days before CD4+ T cells were isolated. Vaccine recipients, nucleocapsid antibody negative, had no prior SARS-CoV-2 infection. Method: immunoSEQ multiplex PCR; TCRdb's copy keeps in-frame clones and lacks some. This sample has roughly 30,000 clones, with around three quarters found just once. Material: CD4+ T cells from PBMCs cultured with HCoV-OC43 spike peptides, obtained before COVID-19 vaccination. Subset specified: HCoV-OC43 spike overlapping peptide pool stimulation. The genes are TRBV28 and TRBJ2-7; 12 nucleotides match TRBD2. This sequence was found in a human donor who received a COVID-19 vaccine. The CDR3 sequence: CASSPPGELAGGTGEQYF. The CDR3 DNA reads as TGTGCCAGCAGTCCTCCGGGGGAACTAGCGGGAGGAACAGGAGAGCAGTACTTC.